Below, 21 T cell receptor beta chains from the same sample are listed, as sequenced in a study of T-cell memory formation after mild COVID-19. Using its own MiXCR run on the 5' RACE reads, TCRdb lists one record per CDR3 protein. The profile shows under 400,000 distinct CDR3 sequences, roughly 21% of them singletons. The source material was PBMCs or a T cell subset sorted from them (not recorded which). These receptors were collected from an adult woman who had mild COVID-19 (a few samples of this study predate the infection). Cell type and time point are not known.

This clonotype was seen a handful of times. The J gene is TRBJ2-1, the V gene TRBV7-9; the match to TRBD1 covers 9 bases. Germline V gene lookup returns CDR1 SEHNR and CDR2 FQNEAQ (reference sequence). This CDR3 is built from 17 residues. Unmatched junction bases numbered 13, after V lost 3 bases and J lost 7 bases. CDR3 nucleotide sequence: TGTGCCAGCAGCTTCGTCCTTGCCGGGACAGGGCTGAATGAGCAGTTCTTC. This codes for CASSFVLAGTGLNEQFF.

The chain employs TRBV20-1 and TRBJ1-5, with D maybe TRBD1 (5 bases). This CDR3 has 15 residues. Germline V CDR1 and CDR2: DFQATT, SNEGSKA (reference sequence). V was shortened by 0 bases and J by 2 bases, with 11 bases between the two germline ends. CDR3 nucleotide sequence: TGCAGTGCTAGAGAGACTGGGGGTCGCAATCAGCCCCAGCATTTT. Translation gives CSARETGGRNQPQHF.

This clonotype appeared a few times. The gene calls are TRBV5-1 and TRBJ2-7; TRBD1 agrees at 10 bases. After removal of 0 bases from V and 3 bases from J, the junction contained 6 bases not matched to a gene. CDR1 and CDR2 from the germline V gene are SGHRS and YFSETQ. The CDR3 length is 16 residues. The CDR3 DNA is TGCGCCAGCAGCTTGGATCAGCGGACAGGGGGCTACGAGCAGTACTTC. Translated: CASSLDQRTGGYEQYF.

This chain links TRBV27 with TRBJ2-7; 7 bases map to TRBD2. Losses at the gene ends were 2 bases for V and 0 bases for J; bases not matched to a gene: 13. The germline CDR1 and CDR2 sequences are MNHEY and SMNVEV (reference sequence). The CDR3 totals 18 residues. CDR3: CASSLLWGGLAASYEQYF. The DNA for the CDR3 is TGTGCCAGCAGTTTACTCTGGGGTGGGCTAGCGGCCTCCTACGAGCAGTACTTC.

In nucleotides, the CDR3 is TGTGCCAGCAGCCCGTCGGCCCGGGGGGAAGAGACCCAGTACTTC. Translated: CASSPSARGEETQYF. The chain carries TRBV7-7 and TRBJ2-5, with 7 nucleotides matching TRBD2. This CDR3 has 15 residues. J was trimmed by 3 bases and V by 5 bases; bases with no gene match: 9. Germline lookup yields CDR1 SSHAT and CDR2 FNYEAQ (reference sequence). Full variable domain (remainder filled in from reference TRBV7-7 and TRBJ2-5): GAGVSQSPRYKVTKRGQDVTLRCDPISSHATLYWYQQALGQGPEFLTYFNYEAQPDKSGLPSDRFSAERPEGSISTLTIQRTEQRDSAMYRCASSPSARGEETQYFGPGTRLLVL.

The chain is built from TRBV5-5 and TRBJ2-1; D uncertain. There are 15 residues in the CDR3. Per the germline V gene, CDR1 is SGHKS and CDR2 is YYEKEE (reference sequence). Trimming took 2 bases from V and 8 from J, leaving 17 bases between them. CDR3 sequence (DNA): TGTGCCAGCAGCTTTGCCCCCAGAGAGGTCGATGAGCAGTTCTTC. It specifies CASSFAPREVDEQFF.

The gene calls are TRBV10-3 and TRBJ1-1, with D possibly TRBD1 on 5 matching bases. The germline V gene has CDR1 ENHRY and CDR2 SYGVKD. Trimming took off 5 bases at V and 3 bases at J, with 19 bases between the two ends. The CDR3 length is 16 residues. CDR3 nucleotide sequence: TGTGCCATCAGTACCGGAGTGGTCGCGGGGGACACTGAAGCTTTCTTT. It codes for CAISTGVVAGDTEAFF.

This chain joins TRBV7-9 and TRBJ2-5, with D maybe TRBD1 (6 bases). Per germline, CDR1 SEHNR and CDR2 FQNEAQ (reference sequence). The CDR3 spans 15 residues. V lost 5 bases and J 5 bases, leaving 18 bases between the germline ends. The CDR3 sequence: CASSDPGTMGETQYF. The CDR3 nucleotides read TGTGCCAGCAGCGACCCCGGGACAATGGGGGAGACCCAGTACTTC.

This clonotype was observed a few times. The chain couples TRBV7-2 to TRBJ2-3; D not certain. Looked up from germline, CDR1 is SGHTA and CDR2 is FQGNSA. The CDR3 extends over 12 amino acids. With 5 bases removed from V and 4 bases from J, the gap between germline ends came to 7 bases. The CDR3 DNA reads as TGTGCCAGCAGCGTTTACTCAGATACGCAGTATTTT. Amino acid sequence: CASSVYSDTQYF.

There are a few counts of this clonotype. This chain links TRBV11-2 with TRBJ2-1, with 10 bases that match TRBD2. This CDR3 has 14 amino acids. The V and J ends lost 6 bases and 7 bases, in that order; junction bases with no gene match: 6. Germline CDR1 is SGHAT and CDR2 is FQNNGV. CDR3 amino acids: CASRLGLARNEQFF. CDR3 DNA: TGTGCCAGCAGGTTGGGACTAGCGAGGAATGAGCAGTTCTTC.

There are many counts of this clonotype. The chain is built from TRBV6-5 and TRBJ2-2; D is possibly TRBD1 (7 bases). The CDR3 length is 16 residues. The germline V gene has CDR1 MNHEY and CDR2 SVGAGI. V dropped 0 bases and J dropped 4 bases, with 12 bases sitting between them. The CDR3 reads CASSYSRGAGTGELFF. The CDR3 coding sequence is TGTGCCAGCAGTTACTCCAGGGGGGCCGGCACCGGGGAGCTGTTTTTT.

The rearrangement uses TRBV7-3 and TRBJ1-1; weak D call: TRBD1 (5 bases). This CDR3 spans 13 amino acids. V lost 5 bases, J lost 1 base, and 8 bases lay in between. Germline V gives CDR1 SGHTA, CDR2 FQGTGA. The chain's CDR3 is CASSKGTNTEAFF. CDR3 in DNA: TGTGCCAGCAGCAAAGGGACGAACACTGAAGCTTTCTTT.

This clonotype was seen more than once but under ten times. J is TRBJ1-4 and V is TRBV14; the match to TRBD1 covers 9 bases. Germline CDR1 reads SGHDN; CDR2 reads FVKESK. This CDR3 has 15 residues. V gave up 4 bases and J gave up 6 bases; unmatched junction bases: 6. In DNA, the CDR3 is TGTGCCAGCAGCCCGAACAGGGGGCTGTATGAAAAACTGTTTTTT. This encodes CASSPNRGLYEKLFF.

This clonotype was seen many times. This CDR3 reads CASSTATTYTGELFF. In DNA, the CDR3 is TGTGCCAGTAGTACCGCGACGACGTACACCGGGGAGCTGTTTTTT. The chain joins TRBV19 to TRBJ2-2, with D hard to call. CDR3 length equals 15 residues. V lost 4 bases to trimming and J lost 3 bases, with 12 bases between them. The germline V gene has CDR1 LNHDA and CDR2 SQIVND (reference sequence).

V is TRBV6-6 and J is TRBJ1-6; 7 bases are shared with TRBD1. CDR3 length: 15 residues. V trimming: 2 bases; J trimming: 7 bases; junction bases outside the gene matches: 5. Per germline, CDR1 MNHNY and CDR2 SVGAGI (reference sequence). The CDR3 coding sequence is TGTGCCAGCAGTTACCTCGGGACAGACAATTCACCCCTCCACTTT. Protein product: CASSYLGTDNSPLHF.

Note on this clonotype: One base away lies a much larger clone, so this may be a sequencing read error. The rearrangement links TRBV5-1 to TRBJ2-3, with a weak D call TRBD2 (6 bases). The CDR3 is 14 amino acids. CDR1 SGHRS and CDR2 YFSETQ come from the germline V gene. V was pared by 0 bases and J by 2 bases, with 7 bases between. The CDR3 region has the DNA TGCGCCAGCAGCTTGGGGACTACCACAGATACGCAGTATTTT. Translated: CASSLGTTTDTQYF.

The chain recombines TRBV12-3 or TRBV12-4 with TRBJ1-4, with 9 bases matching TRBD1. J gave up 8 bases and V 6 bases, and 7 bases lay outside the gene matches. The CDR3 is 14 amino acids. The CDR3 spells CASSPGTGYEKLFF. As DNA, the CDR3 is TGTGCCAGCAGCCCCGGGACAGGGTACGAAAAACTGTTTTTT.

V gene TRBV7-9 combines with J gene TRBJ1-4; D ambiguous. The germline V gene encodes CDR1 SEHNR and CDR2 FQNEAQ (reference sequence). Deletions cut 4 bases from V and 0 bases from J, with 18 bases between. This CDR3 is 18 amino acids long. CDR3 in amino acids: CASSSPVGQVATNEKLFF. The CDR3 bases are TGTGCCAGCAGCTCACCGGTGGGCCAAGTTGCAACTAATGAAAAACTGTTTTTT.

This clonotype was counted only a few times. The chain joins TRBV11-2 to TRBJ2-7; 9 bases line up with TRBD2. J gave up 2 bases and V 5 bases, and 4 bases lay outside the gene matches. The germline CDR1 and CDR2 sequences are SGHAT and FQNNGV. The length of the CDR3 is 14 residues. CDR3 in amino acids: CASSRTSEAYEQYF. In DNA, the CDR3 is TGTGCCAGCAGCCGGACTAGCGAGGCCTACGAGCAGTACTTC.

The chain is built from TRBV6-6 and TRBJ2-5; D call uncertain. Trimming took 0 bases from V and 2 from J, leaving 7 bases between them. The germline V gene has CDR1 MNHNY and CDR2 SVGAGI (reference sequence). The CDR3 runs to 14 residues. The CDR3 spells CASSYSGSQETQYF. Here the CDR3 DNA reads TGTGCCAGCAGTTACTCGGGATCTCAAGAGACCCAGTACTTC.

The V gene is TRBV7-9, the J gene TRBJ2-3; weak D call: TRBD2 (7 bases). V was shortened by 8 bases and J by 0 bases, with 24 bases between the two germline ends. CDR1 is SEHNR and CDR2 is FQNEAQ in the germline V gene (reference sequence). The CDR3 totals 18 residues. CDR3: CASARGAGFRSSTDTQYF. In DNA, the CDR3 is TGTGCCAGCGCCCGGGGGGCAGGATTTCGATCTAGCACAGATACGCAGTATTTT. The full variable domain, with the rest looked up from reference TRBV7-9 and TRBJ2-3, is DTGVSQNPRHKITKRGQNVTFRCDPISEHNRLYWYRQTLGQGPEFLTYFQNEAQLEKSRLLSDRFSAERPKGSFSTLEIQRTEQGDSAMYLCASARGAGFRSSTDTQYFGPGTRLTVL.